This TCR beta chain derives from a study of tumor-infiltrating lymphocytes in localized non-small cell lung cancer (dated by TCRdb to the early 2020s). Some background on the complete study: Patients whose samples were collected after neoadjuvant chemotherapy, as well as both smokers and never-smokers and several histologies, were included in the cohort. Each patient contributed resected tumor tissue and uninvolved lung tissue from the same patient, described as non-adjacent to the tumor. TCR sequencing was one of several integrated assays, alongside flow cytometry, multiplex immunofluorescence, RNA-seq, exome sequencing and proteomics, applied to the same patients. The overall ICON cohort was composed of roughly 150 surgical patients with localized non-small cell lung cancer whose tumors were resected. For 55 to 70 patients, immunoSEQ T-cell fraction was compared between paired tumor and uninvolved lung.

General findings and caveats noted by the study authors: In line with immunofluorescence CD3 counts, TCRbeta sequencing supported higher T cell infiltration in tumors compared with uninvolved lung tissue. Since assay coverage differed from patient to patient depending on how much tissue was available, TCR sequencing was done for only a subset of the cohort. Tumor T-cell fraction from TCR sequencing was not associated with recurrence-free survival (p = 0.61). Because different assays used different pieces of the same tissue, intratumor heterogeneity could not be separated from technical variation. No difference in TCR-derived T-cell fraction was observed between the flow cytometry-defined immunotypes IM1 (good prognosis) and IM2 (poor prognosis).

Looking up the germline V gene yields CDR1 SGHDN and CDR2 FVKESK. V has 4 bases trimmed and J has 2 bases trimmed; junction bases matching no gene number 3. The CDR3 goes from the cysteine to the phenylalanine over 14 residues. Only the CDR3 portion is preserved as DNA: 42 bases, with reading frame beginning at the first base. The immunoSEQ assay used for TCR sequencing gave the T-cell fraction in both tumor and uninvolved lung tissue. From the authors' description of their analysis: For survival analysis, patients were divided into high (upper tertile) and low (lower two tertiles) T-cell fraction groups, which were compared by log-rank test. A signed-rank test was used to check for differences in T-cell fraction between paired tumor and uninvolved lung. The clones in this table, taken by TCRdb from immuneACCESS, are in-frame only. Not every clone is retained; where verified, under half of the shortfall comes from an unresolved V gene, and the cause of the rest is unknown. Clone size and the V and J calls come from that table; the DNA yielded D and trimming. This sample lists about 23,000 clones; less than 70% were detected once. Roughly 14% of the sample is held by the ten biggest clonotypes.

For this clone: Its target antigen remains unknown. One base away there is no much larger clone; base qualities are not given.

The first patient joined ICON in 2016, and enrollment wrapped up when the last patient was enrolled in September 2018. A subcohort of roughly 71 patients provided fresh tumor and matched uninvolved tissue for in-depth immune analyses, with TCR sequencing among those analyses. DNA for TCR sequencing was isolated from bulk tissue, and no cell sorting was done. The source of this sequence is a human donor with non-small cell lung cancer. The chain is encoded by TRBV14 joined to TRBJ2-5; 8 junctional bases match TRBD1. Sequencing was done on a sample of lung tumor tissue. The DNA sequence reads TGTGCCAGCAGCCGAAACAGGGGGCAAGAGACCCAGTACTTC. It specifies CASSRNRGQETQYF.